This is a list of T cell receptor beta chains from one sample in a study of PD-L1 blockade in urothelial cancer. The assay was immunoSEQ multiplex PCR, and TCRdb's table has in-frame clones only and misses some. The top ten hold 2.4% of the sample, which has 95,000 to 150,000 clones, about 83% seen once. Sample: PBMCs, taken around atezolizumab (anti-PD-L1) treatment. These receptors came from a man in his forties or fifties with urothelial cancer. The CDR3 runs from the conserved cysteine through the conserved F or W. Fields, in order: D gene, clone size, J gene, V gene, CDR3 DNA, CDR3 protein. The D gene is left open where the match is weak. Clone size appears in some rows only: once, few, many, or a class for an expanded clone.

TRBD1	NA	TRBJ1-4	TRBV7-2	TGTGCCAGCAGCTCGGGACAGGGTCGAGAAAAACTGTTTTTT	CASSSGQGREKLFF
NA	NA	TRBJ2-1	TRBV4-1	TGCGCCAGCCAGGGAAGTGCCTACAATGGGCAGTTCTTC	CASQGSAYNGQFF
NA	NA	TRBJ2-5	TRBV19	TGTGCCAGTACCACAGCCGCTGGGCCCCAAGAGACCCAGTACTTC	CASTTAAGPQETQYF
NA	many	TRBJ2-7	TRBV25-1	TGTGCCACTAGGGCCGACAGGTCCCACGAGCAGTACTTC	CATRADRSHEQYF
TRBD1	NA	TRBJ1-2	TRBV28	TGTGCCAGCAGTTTAACAGGGGGGAAACAGGGCTACACCTTC	CASSLTGGKQGYTF
NA	NA	TRBJ1-1	TRBV7-9	TGTGCCAGCAGCCATTCAACAGGGCAAAACACTGAAGCTTTCTTT	CASSHSTGQNTEAFF
NA	NA	TRBJ2-3	TRBV9	TGTGCCAGCAGCGTAGGAACTAGCACAGATACGCAGTATTTT	CASSVGTSTDTQYF
NA	NA	TRBJ1-5	TRBV6-5	TGTGCCAGCAGTCCCTTTGGGGGGAGCAATCAGCCCCAGCATTTT	CASSPFGGSNQPQHF
NA	NA	TRBJ2-7	TRBV10-3	TGTGCCATCAGTGAACTGCGGGACCACGAGCAGTACTTC	CAISELRDHEQYF
TRBD1	NA	TRBJ2-7	TRBV27	TGTGCCAGCAGCTCCAAGGGACAGGGGACCTACGAGCAGTACTTC	CASSSKGQGTYEQYF
NA	NA	TRBJ2-5	TRBV5-1	TGCGCCAGCAGCTTGGGGGGCCAGTTGGGAGAGACCCAGTACTTC	CASSLGGQLGETQYF
TRBD2	NA	TRBJ2-3	TRBV7-3	TGTGCCAGCAGCCTACGTCCTGGACTAGGGCCAGATACGCAGTATTTT	CASSLRPGLGPDTQYF
NA	NA	TRBJ1-1	TRBV18	TGTGCCAGCTCACCATGGGGCTTGAACACTGAAGCTTTCTTT	CASSPWGLNTEAFF
NA	NA	TRBJ1-1	TRBV15	TGTGCCACCAGCAGAGATCGCGGGGGCAGCGCTGAAGCTTTCTTT	CATSRDRGGSAEAFF
TRBD2	NA	TRBJ2-3	TRBV30	TGTGCCTGGAGTTTATCAAGTATGGCGGGAGGCCGTATAAAAGATACGCAGTATTTT	CAWSLSSMAGGRIKDTQYF
NA	NA	TRBJ1-1	TRBV2	TGTGCCAGCGGGGGGGAGAGGCAAGCTTTCTTT	CASGGERQAFF
NA	NA	TRBJ2-1	TRBV5-6	TGTGCCAGCAGCTTCTGGACAGCCGACAATGAGCAGTTCTTC	CASSFWTADNEQFF
TRBD1	NA	TRBJ1-4	TRBV19	TGTGCCAGTAGTCCCCGGGACAGGAGCCTTTCAACTAATGAAAAACTGTTTTTT	CASSPRDRSLSTNEKLFF
TRBD1	NA	TRBJ1-6	TRBV4-2	TGTGCCAGCAGCCAACCGGGGACAGGGTATAATTCACCCCTCCACTTT	CASSQPGTGYNSPLHF
TRBD1	NA	TRBJ2-7	TRBV28	TGTGCCAGCGGGGGACAGGGCGGCGAGCAGTACTTC	CASGGQGGEQYF
TRBD2	NA	TRBJ2-3	TRBV6-1	TGTGCCAGCAGTGCGCTAGCGGGAGTCCCGGATACGCAGTATTTT	CASSALAGVPDTQYF
TRBD1	NA	TRBJ1-2	TRBV19	TGTGCCAGTAGTATAATTTCGGGACAGAGCTATAATTATGGCTACACCTTC	CASSIISGQSYNYGYTF
NA	NA	TRBJ2-7	TRBV5-1	TGCGCCAGCAGCTTGGACTCGGGCCTTCGGGGCGAGCAGTACTTC	CASSLDSGLRGEQYF
NA	few	TRBJ1-2	TRBV28	TGTGCCATCTCGCGCGACTATGGCTACACCTTC	CAISRDYGYTF
TRBD1	NA	TRBJ1-4	TRBV29-1	TGCAGCGTGCAAGGGACAGCGAACCCTAATGAAAAACTGTTTTTT	CSVQGTANPNEKLFF
TRBD1	NA	TRBJ1-6	TRBV27	TGTGCCAGCAGAGACGAGGGACAGAGCCTTATCGGGTCCTATAATTCACCCCTCCACTTT	CASRDEGQSLIGSYNSPLHF
NA	NA	TRBJ2-1	TRBV9	TGTGCCAGCAGTAACCGGGACTACAATGAGCAGTTCTTC	CASSNRDYNEQFF
NA	NA	TRBJ2-7	TRBV19	TGTGCCAGTAGTAGGGGACTGTATGCGGACGAGCAGTACTTC	CASSRGLYADEQYF
TRBD1	NA	TRBJ1-4	TRBV5-1	TGCGCCAGCAGCCGCGGAGGGACAGCAAATGAAAAACTGTTTTTT	CASSRGGTANEKLFF
NA	NA	TRBJ2-5	TRBV19	TGTGCCAGTAGCACTAGCATCCAAGAGACCCAGTACTTC	CASSTSIQETQYF
TRBD2	NA	TRBJ2-5	TRBV28	TGTGCCAGCAACCGGGGGGGTAGGGAAGAGACCCAGTACTTC	CASNRGGREETQYF